The 18 T cell receptor beta chains given below trace back to one sample, sequenced in a study of CD8+CD57+ T cells in acquired aplastic anemia. Profiling that covered TCR beta VDJ and CDR3 relied on genomic DNA as its template. TCRdb called the reads again in MiXCR, with one record for every CDR3 protein. The sample shows approximately 220,000 distinct CDR3 sequences, around 45% of them seen only once. CD8+CD57+ cell expansion, shown by flow cytometry, had occurred in the patients selected for sequencing. Sequenced input: sorted CD4+, CD8+, or CD8+CD57+ T cells (not recorded which) from PBMCs. The source is a human donor with aplastic anemia.

The V and J genes are TRBV15 and TRBJ1-2, with D perhaps TRBD1 (6 bases). V was pared by 0 bases and J by 5 bases, with 13 bases between. Germline CDR1 and CDR2: LNHNV and YYDKDF (reference sequence). The CDR3 contains 15 residues. CDR3 in amino acids: CATSRDYGGAYGYTF. DNA of the CDR3: TGTGCCACCAGCAGAGATTACGGGGGGGCATATGGCTACACCTTC.

Details on this clonotype: A much larger clonotype is one base distant, so this may be a read error. This sequence joins TRBV29-1 and TRBJ2-7; 9 positions match TRBD2. In germline, CDR1 is SQVTM, CDR2 ANQGSEA. V lost 6 bases, J lost 2 bases, and 8 bases stayed unmatched. The CDR3 is 14 residues long. CDR3 amino acids: CSVPTSGSPYEQYF. CDR3 bases: TGCAGCGTCCCGACTAGCGGTAGCCCCTACGAGCAGTACTTC.

The gene calls are TRBV12-3 or TRBV12-4 and TRBJ1-1; possibly TRBD1 for D (5 bases). V was trimmed by 6 bases and J by 0 bases, leaving 11 bases between them. This CDR3 comprises 14 residues. CDR3 DNA: TGTGCCAGCAGGCGGGGACCGATGAACACTGAAGCTTTCTTT. Translated, it gives CASRRGPMNTEAFF.

About this clonotype: This may be a read error, as it is one base from a much larger clone. The V call is TRBV9, the J call TRBJ1-3; D unresolved. The CDR3 consists of 11 residues. The germline CDR1 and CDR2 sequences are SGDLS and YYNGEE. CDR3 in DNA: TGTGCCGGCAGTACTGGAAACACCATATATTTT. Encoded protein: CAGSTGNTIYF.

There are many counts of this clonotype. The V and J genes are TRBV24-1 and TRBJ1-5; D is perhaps TRBD1 (5 bases). The length of the CDR3 is 12 residues. Trimming cost V 11 bases and J 7 bases, with 14 bases left between them. Germline V gene sequence: CDR1 KGHDR, CDR2 SFDVKD. CDR3 protein: CAKGFSGQPQHF. The CDR3 DNA sequence: TGTGCCAAGGGGTTTTCGGGACAGCCCCAGCATTTT.

This clonotype has a count of ten or more. This chain uses TRBV6-5 with TRBJ2-7, with 7 bases matching TRBD1. This CDR3 comprises 13 residues. Per germline, CDR1 MNHEY and CDR2 SVGAGI. With 7 bases clipped from V and 0 bases from J, the junction kept 3 bases outside the gene matches. CDR3 coding DNA: TGTGCCAGCATGGGGACAGACTCCTACGAGCAGTACTTC. The encoded protein is CASMGTDSYEQYF.

This clonotype came up many times. The chain couples TRBV7-9 to TRBJ2-7; D might be TRBD2 (6 bases). The CDR3 runs 16 residues. Per germline, CDR1 SEHNR and CDR2 FQNEAQ (reference sequence). V dropped 5 bases and J dropped 4 bases, with 21 bases sitting between them. This CDR3 is CASSAVLANNRYEQYF. The CDR3 DNA reads as TGTGCCAGCAGCGCCGTACTAGCAAACAATCGGTACGAGCAGTACTTC. Full variable domain (rest looked up from reference TRBV7-9 and TRBJ2-7): DTGVSQNPRHKITKRGQNVTFRCDPISEHNRLYWYRQTLGQGPEFLTYFQNEAQLEKSRLLSDRFSAERPKGSFSTLEIQRTEQGDSAMYLCASSAVLANNRYEQYFGPGTRLTVT.

CDR3 residues: CASISGWGFYNQPQHF. For the CDR3, the DNA is TGTGCCAGCATTTCGGGCTGGGGTTTTTACAATCAGCCCCAGCATTTT. V is TRBV9 and J is TRBJ1-5; D is unresolved. Germline CDR1 SGDLS, CDR2 YYNGEE. The CDR3 extends over 16 amino acids. Trimming pared 6 bases from V and 3 bases from J, leaving 19 bases between. Filled out from reference TRBV9 and TRBJ1-5, the complete variable domain reads DSGVTQTPKHLITATGQRVTLRCSPRSGDLSVYWYQQSLDQGLQFLIQYYNGEERAKGNILERFSAQQFPDLHSELNLSSLELGDSALYFCASISGWGFYNQPQHFGDGTRLSIL.

This clonotype was recorded many times. J is TRBJ2-7 and V is TRBV7-8; D gene uncertain. The CDR3 sequence is 12 residues long. CDR1 and CDR2 from the germline V gene are SGHVS and FQNEAQ. The V end was cut by 1 base, the J end by 6 bases, with 7 bases between. For the CDR3, the DNA is TGTGCCAGCAGCTTAGGCGTTTTCGAGCAGTACTTC. Residues: CASSLGVFEQYF. Based on the CDR3 plus reference TRBV7-8 and TRBJ2-7, the full variable domain is GAGVSQSPRYKVAKRGQDVALRCDPISGHVSLFWYQQALGQGPEFLTYFQNEAQLDKSGLPSDRFFAERPEGSVSTLKIQRTQQEDSAVYLCASSLGVFEQYFGPGTRLTVT.

This clonotype was counted between two and nine times. The J gene is TRBJ2-3, the V gene TRBV19, with 10 bases aligning to TRBD2. The CDR3 extends over 17 amino acids. V trimming: 3 bases; J trimming: 3 bases; junction bases outside the gene matches: 9. The germline V gene encodes CDR1 LNHDA and CDR2 SQIVND (reference sequence). This CDR3 is CASSIPTLAGETDTQYF. The CDR3 region has the DNA TGTGCCAGTAGTATCCCTACTCTAGCGGGAGAGACAGATACGCAGTATTTT.

This chain connects TRBV20-1 to TRBJ1-2; TRBD1 matches 11 bases. Germline V gene lookup returns CDR1 DFQATT and CDR2 SNEGSKA (reference sequence). This CDR3 region has 14 residues. V lost 7 bases and J lost 4; bases outside the gene matches: 8. The CDR3 DNA follows: TGCAGTGTTACTGGACAGGGGGCGATCTATGGCTACACCTTC. This encodes CSVTGQGAIYGYTF.

The rearrangement uses TRBV6-2 or TRBV6-3 and TRBJ1-2; D not certain. CDR3 size: 14 residues. The V gene's germline CDR1 is MNHEY and CDR2 SVGEGT. V lost 0 bases and J lost 6, with 11 bases in between. Here the CDR3 reads CASSYSSQIDGYTF. DNA for the CDR3: TGTGCCAGCAGTTACTCGTCCCAGATCGATGGCTACACCTTC.

A word on this clonotype: A single base separates this from a much larger clone, so it may be a read error. The conserved phenylalanine or tryptophan is not found at the CDR3 terminus, so this likely reflects a read error. CDR3 coding DNA: TGTGCCAGCATTCTATCCACCGGGACGTTCGAGCAGTACCTC. This gives the protein CASILSTGTFEQYL. The chain joins TRBV10-3 to TRBJ2-7; D could derive from TRBD1 or TRBD2 (5 bases each). This CDR3 region has 14 residues. Germline CDR1 and CDR2: ENHRY and SYGVKD. V lost 10 bases and J lost 6, with 22 bases in between.

This clonotype occurred once. Just one base apart from a much larger clone, this may be a read error. This chain connects TRBV20-1 to TRBJ2-3, with D tentatively TRBD2 (5 bases). V shed 3 bases and J shed 4 bases, with 20 bases lying between them. Looked up from germline, CDR1 is DFQATT and CDR2 is SNEGSKA (reference sequence). This CDR3 is built from 16 residues. The CDR3 DNA follows: TGCAGTGCTAGTTCTGCTTGCGGGTGGTTTGCAGATACGCAGTATTTT. Its protein product is CSASSACGWFADTQYF.

The chain couples TRBV15 to TRBJ2-2, with a weak D call TRBD2 (5 bases). Trimming removed 0 bases from V and 1 base from J, with 6 bases in between. The CDR3 is made up of 15 amino acids. Germline V gene lookup returns CDR1 LNHNV and CDR2 YYDKDF (reference sequence). CDR3 nucleotide sequence: TGTGCCACCAGCAGAGACCGGGAGAACACCGGGGAGCTGTTTTTT. This gives the protein CATSRDRENTGELFF. The variable domain in full, with the rest retrieved from reference TRBV15 and TRBJ2-2, is DAMVIQNPRYQVTQFGKPVTLSCSQTLNHNVMYWYQQKSSQAPKLLFHYYDKDFNNEADTPDNFQSRRPNTSFCFLDIRSPGLGDTAMYLCATSRDRENTGELFFGEGSRLTVL.

The CDR3 region has the DNA TGTGCCAGCAGCTTAGCGGTGACTAGCATCAACGAGCAGTACTTC. Protein product: CASSLAVTSINEQYF. V is TRBV7-6 and J is TRBJ2-7; TRBD2 aligns across 7 bases. Trimming at V came to 0 bases and at J to 5 bases, leaving 7 bases not matched to a gene. CDR1 and CDR2 (germline): SGHVS, FNYEAQ. CDR3 length: 15 amino acids. The full variable domain, completed using reference TRBV7-6 and TRBJ2-7, is GAGVSQSPRYKVTKRGQDVALRCDPISGHVSLYWYRQALGQGPEFLTYFNYEAQQDKSGLPNDRFSAERPEGSISTLTIQRTEQRDSAMYRCASSLAVTSINEQYFGPGTRLTVT.

This clonotype came up a few times. The gene calls are TRBV30 and TRBJ2-1; D call uncertain. The germline gives CDR1 GTSNPN, CDR2 SVGIG (reference sequence). There are 12 residues in the CDR3. V dropped 2 bases and J dropped 7 bases, with 9 bases sitting between them. The CDR3 reads CAWSPTGNEQFF. CDR3 in DNA: TGTGCCTGGAGTCCGACTGGGAATGAGCAGTTCTTC.

This chain links TRBV15 with TRBJ2-6, with D perhaps TRBD1 (6 bases). This CDR3 contains 16 residues. V was shortened by 1 base and J by 4 bases, with 11 bases between the two germline ends. Germline V gene sequence: CDR1 LNHNV, CDR2 YYDKDF (reference sequence). As DNA, the CDR3 is TGTGCCACCAGCAGAGGCCCAGGGGTCGGGGCCAACGTCCTGACTTTC. This translates into CATSRGPGVGANVLTF.